This TCR beta chain was retrieved from a study of blood T cells in healthy people across ages. Study-level results: Diversity of TCR beta per million T cells declined in a roughly linear way with age.

Notes on this clonotype: The target antigen is unknown. Mismatch with germline at one junction end may stem from a read error.

A sample-barcoded 5' primer and a J-beta primer mix were used in a second PCR of roughly 6 to 12 cycles. In TCRdb, the 5' RACE reads were re-called with MiXCR into one record per CDR3 protein. The data show 1.5 million to 2 million distinct CDR3 sequences, 39% seen once. The CDR3 extends over 15 amino acids. Per the germline V gene, CDR1 is MNHEY and CDR2 is SVGAGI. V is TRBV6-5 and J is TRBJ1-1, with D uncertain. This TCR was sampled from a human donor in good health. Sequenced: blood. CDR3 bases: TGTGCCAGCAGTTACGTCGGTTACACGAACACTGAAGTTTTCTTT. Translating it yields CASSYVGYTNTEVFF.